These T cell receptor beta chains were read from a single sample in a study of blood T cell repertoires in COVID-19. Clones were sequenced by immunoSEQ multiplex PCR, and TCRdb holds only the in-frame ones, with some missing. This repertoire shows some 320,000 clones, 75% to 85% found once; its top ten account for about 7%. The sample comprised peripheral blood. The receptors were sampled from a human donor in a cohort sampled during active COVID-19. The CDR3 runs from the conserved cysteine through the conserved F or W. D genes are given only for firm matches. Clone size appears in some rows only: once, few, many, or a class for an expanded clone.

D | size | J | V | DNA | CDR3
- | - | TRBJ2-6 | TRBV7-9 | TGTGCCAGCAGACCTCCGGGGACTGGGGCCAACGTCCTGACTTTC | CASRPPGTGANVLTF
TRBD1 | - | TRBJ1-5 | TRBV15 | TGTGCCACCAGCAGAGGACAGGGTGGAGGCAATCAGCCCCAGCATTTT | CATSRGQGGGNQPQHF
- | - | TRBJ1-5 | TRBV25-1 | TGTGCCAGCAGTCCACGAGGGGGGGAAGATCAGCCCCAGCATTTT | CASSPRGGEDQPQHF
- | - | TRBJ1-2 | TRBV3-1/TRBV3-2 | TGTGCCAGCAGCCAAGTGAAAACAGGCTACACCTTC | CASSQVKTGYTF
- | - | TRBJ2-3 | TRBV2 | TGTGCCAGCAGTCTGGGGGGACCGGGCACAGATACGCAGTATTTT | CASSLGGPGTDTQYF
TRBD2 | - | TRBJ2-5 | TRBV19 | TGTGCCAGTAGTATAACCCCTAGCGGAGAAGAGACCCAGTACTTC | CASSITPSGEETQYF
TRBD2 | once | TRBJ2-3 | TRBV24-1 | TGTGCCACCAGCCCTACTAGCGGGGTCACAGATACGCAGTATTTT | CATSPTSGVTDTQYF
- | once | TRBJ2-7 | TRBV11-2 | TGTGCCAGCAGCTTAGATCAGGGCTACGAGCAGTACTTC | CASSLDQGYEQYF
- | - | TRBJ2-2 | TRBV5-4 | TGTGCCAGCAGATCGACCGATCGGGGGACCGGGGAGCTGTTTTTT | CASRSTDRGTGELFF
TRBD2 | - | TRBJ2-7 | TRBV27 | TGTGCCAGCAGTGGAGCGGGGGGGACTCGCGAGCAGTACTTC | CASSGAGGTREQYF
- | - | TRBJ2-2 | TRBV3-1/TRBV3-2 | TGTGCCAGCAGTCTGCAGGAGAACACCGGGGAGCTGTTTTTT | CASSLQENTGELFF
- | few | TRBJ1-2 | TRBV6-5 | TGTGCCAGCGGATCACCCCGGGAATTCCATGGCTACACCTTC | CASGSPREFHGYTF
- | - | TRBJ2-7 | TRBV6-5 | TGTGCCAGCAGTTACGGGGGGTATAGGTACGAGCAGTACTTC | CASSYGGYRYEQYF
TRBD2 | - | TRBJ2-1 | TRBV18 | TGTGCCAGCTCACCAGTGAAACTAGCGGGAGGTTGGAATGAGCAGTTCTTC | CASSPVKLAGGWNEQFF
- | - | TRBJ2-1 | TRBV6-2/TRBV6-3 | TGTGCCAGCAGTTTCCCGACAACCAGCTCCTACAATGAGCAGTTCTTC | CASSFPTTSSYNEQFF
- | - | TRBJ1-6 | TRBV18 | TGTGCCAGCTCACTAACGGCGGGAAGCTCCTATAATTCACCCCTCCACTTT | CASSLTAGSSYNSPLHF
TRBD2 | - | TRBJ2-3 | TRBV24-1 | TGTGCCACCAGTGACCCTCTAGCGGGGGCTAGCACAGATACGCAGTATTTT | CATSDPLAGASTDTQYF
- | - | TRBJ2-3 | TRBV3-1/TRBV3-2 | TGTGCCAGCAGCCAAGGATTGGAGGATACGCAGTATTTT | CASSQGLEDTQYF
- | - | TRBJ1-3 | TRBV7-2 | TGTGCCAGCAGCCTGACAGCCATCTCTGGAAACACCATATATTTT | CASSLTAISGNTIYF
- | - | TRBJ2-7 | TRBV2 | TGTGCCAACTCACTAACCCAAACCTCCTACGAGCAGTACTTC | CANSLTQTSYEQYF
- | - | TRBJ1-2 | TRBV14 | TGTGCCAGCAGCCAAGATGGGGGGGCTTCTAGCTATGGCTACACCTTC | CASSQDGGASSYGYTF
- | - | TRBJ1-2 | TRBV24-1 | TGTGCCACCAGTGATCTAGATTATAACTATGGCTACACCTTC | CATSDLDYNYGYTF
- | once | TRBJ2-2 | TRBV2 | TGTGCCAGCATGGTGGGGCAGAACACCGGGGAGCTGTTTTTT | CASMVGQNTGELFF
- | - | TRBJ1-2 | TRBV18 | TGTGCCAGCTCACCTGCAAAATTGCGTTCTAACTATGGCTACACCTTC | CASSPAKLRSNYGYTF
- | - | TRBJ1-4 | TRBV5-1 | TGCGCCAGCAGCTCGGACTCAACAACTAATGAAAAACTGTTTTTT | CASSSDSTTNEKLFF
- | - | TRBJ1-1 | TRBV5-1 | TGCGCCAGCAGCATTCAGGGGCAGAACTCTGAAGCTTTCTTT | CASSIQGQNSEAFF
TRBD1 | - | TRBJ1-5 | TRBV30 | TGTGCCTGGAGTGACAGGGGAGGCGGCAATCAGCCCCAGCATTTT | CAWSDRGGGNQPQHF
TRBD1 | once | TRBJ1-2 | TRBV19 | TGTGCCAGTAGTATTCACGGACCCACAGGGGATGGCTACACCTTC | CASSIHGPTGDGYTF
- | - | TRBJ2-7 | TRBV7-9 | TGTGCCAGCAGCTTGATTGACAGAAGCACCTACGAGCAGTACTTC | CASSLIDRSTYEQYF
TRBD1 | - | TRBJ1-2 | TRBV19 | TGTGCCAGTAGTCAACTACACCGGGACAGAGGCGGCTACACCTTC | CASSQLHRDRGGYTF
- | - | TRBJ1-3 | TRBV12-3/TRBV12-4 | TGTGCCACCGGAGGGAGTTCTGGAAACACCATATATTTT | CATGGSSGNTIYF
- | - | TRBJ1-1 | TRBV2 | TGTGCCAGCAGGGGGGCTGGTACTGAAGCTTTCTTT | CASRGAGTEAFF
- | - | TRBJ1-1 | TRBV24-1 | TGTGCCACCAAGGAGGGGATGAACACTGAAGCTTTCTTT | CATKEGMNTEAFF
- | - | TRBJ1-4 | TRBV29-1 | TGCAGCGTTGTACAACGTGAAAAACTGTTTTTT | CSVVQREKLFF
- | - | TRBJ1-1 | TRBV19 | TGTGCCAGTAGTAGGCTGAACACTGAAGCTTTCTTT | CASSRLNTEAFF
- | - | TRBJ2-7 | TRBV15 | TGTGCCACCAGCAGACAGGGTTCAAGCTCCTACGAGCAGTACTTC | CATSRQGSSSYEQYF
TRBD2 | few | TRBJ2-7 | TRBV6-7 | TGTGCCAGCAGTCGCCCGGACCCTCGGGGAGGGCCAAATGTGTCCTACGAGCAGTACTTC | CASSRPDPRGGPNVSYEQYF
TRBD2 | - | TRBJ2-5 | TRBV10-2 | TGCGCCAGCAGATCAGGACTAGCGGGGGTAGGGGGGGAGACCCAGTACTTC | CASRSGLAGVGGETQYF